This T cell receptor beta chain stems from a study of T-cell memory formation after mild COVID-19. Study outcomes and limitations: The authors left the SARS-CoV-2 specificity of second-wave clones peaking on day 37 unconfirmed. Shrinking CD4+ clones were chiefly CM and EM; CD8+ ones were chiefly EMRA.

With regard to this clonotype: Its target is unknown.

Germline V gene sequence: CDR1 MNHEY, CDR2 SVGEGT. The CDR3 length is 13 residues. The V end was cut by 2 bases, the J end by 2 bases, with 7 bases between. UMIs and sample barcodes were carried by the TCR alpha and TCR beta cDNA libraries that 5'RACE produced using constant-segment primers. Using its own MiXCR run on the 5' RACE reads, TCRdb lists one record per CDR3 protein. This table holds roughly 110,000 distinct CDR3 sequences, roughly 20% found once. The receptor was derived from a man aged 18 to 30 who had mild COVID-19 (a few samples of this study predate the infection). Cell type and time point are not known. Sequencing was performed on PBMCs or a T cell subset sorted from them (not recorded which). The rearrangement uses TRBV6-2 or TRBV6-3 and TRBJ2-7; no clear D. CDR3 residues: CASSYDRTYEQYV. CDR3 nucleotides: TGTGCCAGCAGTTACGATCGAACCTACGAGCAGTACGTC.